Below, 6 T cell receptor beta chains from the same sample are listed, as sequenced in a study of technical replicates of blood from a few donors. TCRdb's copy holds only in-frame clones and misses some; the assay was immunoSEQ multiplex PCR. The sample has 70,000 to 85,000 clones, approximately 92% seen once; the top ten hold about 0.43%. Sequenced input: T cells isolated from PBMCs. Every receptor here comes from a human donor in good health.

The V call is TRBV6-1, the J call TRBJ2-4; tentatively, D is TRBD1 (6 bases). Germline V gene lookup returns CDR1 MNHNS and CDR2 SASEGT. V lost 1 base to trimming and J lost 0 bases, with 10 bases between them. This CDR3 is 16 amino acids long. Here the CDR3 reads CASSEGQDGAKNIQYF. DNA for the CDR3: TGTGCCAGCAGTGAAGGACAGGACGGAGCCAAAAACATTCAGTACTTC.

This rearrangement joins TRBV5-4 to TRBJ1-2; D is unclear. Germline values: CDR1 SGHNT, CDR2 YYREEE (reference sequence). The V and J ends lost 0 bases and 4 bases respectively, with 10 bases between them. The CDR3 covers 14 residues. The CDR3 loop is CASSLEEALYGYTF. The CDR3 nucleotides read TGTGCCAGCAGCTTGGAGGAGGCCCTCTATGGCTACACCTTC.

This chain uses TRBV4-1 with TRBJ2-7; 12 bases align to TRBD2. This CDR3 region has 15 residues. Germline V CDR1 and CDR2: MGHRA, YSYEKL. V shed 1 base, J shed 6 bases, and the junction held 4 bases outside the gene matches. CDR3 protein: CASSQGLAGVSEQYF. DNA of the CDR3: TGCGCCAGCAGCCAAGGACTAGCGGGAGTGAGCGAGCAGTACTTC.

In its sample, this clone was seen once. The rearrangement joins TRBV11-2 to TRBJ2-1; TRBD2 matches at 11 bases. The germline V gene has CDR1 SGHAT and CDR2 FQNNGV. This CDR3 has 17 residues. Trimming cost V 2 bases and J 6 bases; bases outside gene matches: 9. Here the CDR3 reads CASSLRSSGRNTNEQFF. The CDR3 DNA sequence: TGTGCCAGCAGCTTAAGGTCTAGCGGGAGGAACACCAATGAGCAGTTCTTC.

This chain links TRBV2 with TRBJ2-7, with D unclear. V shed 7 bases and J shed 3 bases, with 16 bases lying between them. The CDR3 is 14 amino acids. CDR1 is SNHLY, CDR2 FYNNEI, per germline. The CDR3 spells CASTLPGMGYEQYF. As DNA, the CDR3 is TGTGCCAGCACCCTACCAGGAATGGGCTACGAGCAGTACTTC.

The chain uses TRBV19 and TRBJ1-1; D is unclear. CDR1 LNHDA and CDR2 SQIVND come from the germline V gene (reference sequence). Trimming left V 8 bases short and J 2 bases short, with 12 bases between. The CDR3 loop spans 13 amino acids. The CDR3 bases are TGTGCCAGTTCTTTAATGGCAAACACTGAAGCTTTCTTT. Translation: CASSLMANTEAFF.